This TCR beta chain comes out of a study of response to subunit inactivated influenza vaccine. This clonotype was seen ten or more times. Its antigen is still unknown. This CDR3 has 15 residues. The germline V and J ends were trimmed by 4 bases and 4 bases, with 15 bases remaining between them. Germline V gene sequence: CDR1 SGDLS, CDR2 YYNGEE. From the RT-PCR reads, TCRdb called clonotypes with MiXCR, one entry per CDR3 protein. The table records around 490,000 distinct CDR3 sequences, about 8% of them present only once. Study observations and caveats: Every seasonal influenza vaccination brings in few new T cells, the authors suggested.

The material sequenced was PBMCs from blood, taken 23 months after vaccination. J is TRBJ2-1 and V is TRBV9, with D possibly matching TRBD2 (7 bases). This sequence was found in a man aged 50-75 years who received an inactivated influenza vaccine. CDR3 region: CASSPEGGVYNEQFF. CDR3 sequence (DNA): TGTGCCAGCAGCCCCGAGGGGGGGGTGTACAATGAGCAGTTCTTC.